The TCR beta chain described here comes from a study of cytomegalovirus exposure and HLA in healthy donors. It was with 60 Vbeta and 13 Jbeta primers that the PCR ran. Here immunoSEQ multiplex PCR was the method, and the copy in TCRdb shows in-frame clones only, minus some. The table records around 140,000 clones, 75% to 80% of them present only once. Trimming at V came to 11 bases and at J to 11 bases, leaving 13 bases not matched to a gene. The CDR3 is 14 residues long. From germline, CDR1 is LNHDA and CDR2 SQIVND (reference sequence). Each donor's status was that of a healthy bone marrow donor. The sample comprised PBMCs. V usage is TRBV19 and J usage is TRBJ1-5, with 12 bases identical to TRBD1. The receptor was derived from a woman aged 18-35 years in good health and CMV-seropositive. The CDR3 reads CAVGAGTGGWAQHF. The CDR3 DNA sequence: TGTGCCGTTGGGGCCGGGACAGGGGGCTGGGCCCAGCATTTT.